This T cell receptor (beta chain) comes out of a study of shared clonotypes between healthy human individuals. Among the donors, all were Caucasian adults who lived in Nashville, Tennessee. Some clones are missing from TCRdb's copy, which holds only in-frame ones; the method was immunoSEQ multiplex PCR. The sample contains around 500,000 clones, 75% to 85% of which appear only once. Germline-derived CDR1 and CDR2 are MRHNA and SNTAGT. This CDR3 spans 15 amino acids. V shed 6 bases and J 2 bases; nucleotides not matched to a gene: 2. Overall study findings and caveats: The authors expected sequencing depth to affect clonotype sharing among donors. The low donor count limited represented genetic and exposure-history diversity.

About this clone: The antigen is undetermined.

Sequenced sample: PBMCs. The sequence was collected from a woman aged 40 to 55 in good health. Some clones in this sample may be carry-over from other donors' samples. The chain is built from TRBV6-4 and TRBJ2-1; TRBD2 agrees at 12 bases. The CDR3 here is CASSRTSGTYNEQFF. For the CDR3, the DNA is TGTGCCAGCAGCAGGACTAGCGGGACCTACAATGAGCAGTTCTTC.